This passage covers 19 T cell receptor beta chains from one sample sequenced in a study of CD8 T cells in ankylosing spondylitis. TCRdb used MiXCR to reprocess the 5' RACE reads, holding one entry per CDR3 protein. The table records approximately 250,000 distinct CDR3 sequences, 8% to 9% of them present only once. Sequencing used blood, either unsorted or a sorted T cell fraction (not recorded which). These receptors were collected from a female donor with ankylosing spondylitis or in good health (not recorded which).

This clonotype has ten or more counts. V is TRBV6-1 and J is TRBJ2-6, with TRBD1 matching 10 bases. The CDR3 is 16 amino acids. Germline trimming cut 4 bases from V and 1 base from J; bases unmatched to any gene: 1. Germline CDR1 and CDR2: MNHNS and SASEGT. Here the CDR3 DNA reads TGTGCCAGCAGTGGACAGGGGGCGTCTGGGGCCAACGTCCTGACTTTC. It specifies CASSGQGASGANVLTF.

This clonotype was seen ten or more times. The rearrangement joins TRBV27 to TRBJ2-7; D is uncertain. This CDR3 comprises 11 residues. Looked up from germline, CDR1 is MNHEY and CDR2 is SMNVEV (reference sequence). Between the trimmed V and J ends, which lost 4 bases and 4 bases, there was a span of 5 bases. Here the CDR3 DNA reads TGTGCCAGCAGTTCGGCATACGAGCAGTACTTC. As protein: CASSSAYEQYF.

Many counts were recorded for this clonotype. The gene calls are TRBV2 and TRBJ1-1; TRBD1 agrees at 7 bases. V lost 5 bases and J lost 5; bases outside the gene matches: 8. CDR1 SNHLY and CDR2 FYNNEI come from the germline V gene. This CDR3 is 14 amino acids long. CDR3 amino acids: CASSKWDSPTEAFF. CDR3 nucleotides: TGTGCCAGCAGTAAATGGGACAGCCCTACTGAAGCTTTCTTT.

This clonotype was observed at least ten times. The chain combines TRBV29-1 with TRBJ2-1, with D perhaps TRBD2 (6 bases). The CDR3 is 15 amino acids. Germline V lookup: CDR1 SQVTM, CDR2 ANQGSEA. V lost 6 bases, J lost 9 bases, and 24 bases lay in between. The CDR3 DNA reads as TGCAGCGTCGAACCTCCCCTCGGGAGAGCGTCTGAGCAGTTCTTC. Translated, it gives CSVEPPLGRASEQFF.

This clonotype was observed many times. The rearrangement links TRBV27 to TRBJ2-2, with D hard to call. This CDR3 contains 13 residues. The V gene's germline CDR1 is MNHEY and CDR2 SMNVEV (reference sequence). The V gene lost 5 bases and the J gene lost 6 bases, with 10 bases spanning the gap. The CDR3 DNA is TGTGCCAGCAGTCCCCTGCTAGCCGGGGAGCTGTTTTTT. Amino acids: CASSPLLAGELFF.

This clonotype showed up many times. This chain connects TRBV10-2 to TRBJ1-1; no firm D call. V was trimmed by 6 bases and J by 7 bases, leaving 6 bases between them. In germline, CDR1 is WSHSY, CDR2 SAAADI. The CDR3 loop spans 10 amino acids. The CDR3 spells CASRGYEAFF. The CDR3 DNA is TGCGCCAGCAGGGGGTATGAAGCTTTCTTT.

This clonotype has at least ten counts. J is TRBJ1-4 and V is TRBV6-1, with D possibly being TRBD1 (5 bases). Germline V gene lookup returns CDR1 MNHNS and CDR2 SASEGT. V dropped 6 bases and J dropped 10 bases, with 15 bases sitting between them. The CDR3 has 13 amino acids. DNA of the CDR3: TGTGCCAGCAGGACCGTACCCGGGGGAAAACTGTTTTTT. Translated: CASRTVPGGKLFF.

V is TRBV20-1 and J is TRBJ2-5; TRBD2 matches at 8 bases. The V gene's germline CDR1 is DFQATT and CDR2 SNEGSKA (reference sequence). V lost 5 bases and J lost 1; bases outside the gene matches: 9. This CDR3 is built from 15 residues. The CDR3 nucleotides read TGCAGTGCTCCCGTGGCTAGCGGGTCCCAAGAGACCCAGTACTTC. This translates into CSAPVASGSQETQYF.

This clonotype appeared many times. The J gene is TRBJ1-1, the V gene TRBV3-1; D uncertain. The CDR3 runs to 14 residues. Germline CDR1 is LGHDT and CDR2 is YNNKEL (reference sequence). V was clipped by 4 bases and J by 1 base, with 10 bases between them. Here the CDR3 DNA reads TGTGCCAGCAGCCCCCAGGTCGGGAACACTGAAGCTTTCTTT. It yields the protein CASSPQVGNTEAFF.

The J gene is TRBJ2-1, the V gene TRBV5-5; 7 nucleotides agree with TRBD2. Trimming took 4 bases from V and 8 from J; bases not matched to a gene: 18. Germline V CDR1 and CDR2: SGHKS, YYEKEE (reference sequence). The CDR3 consists of 17 residues. The CDR3 loop is CASSPPPGLGDWYEQFF. CDR3 sequence (DNA): TGTGCCAGCAGCCCACCCCCCGGACTAGGGGATTGGTATGAGCAGTTCTTC.

In this sample, this clonotype turned up many times. The chain recombines TRBV3-1 with TRBJ1-4; 9 bases match TRBD1. This CDR3 contains 14 residues. The junction had 5 bases not matched to a gene; V was cut back by 4 bases and J by 8 bases. Looked up from germline, CDR1 is LGHDT and CDR2 is YNNKEL (reference sequence). The CDR3 loop reads CASSPGQGREKLFF. The CDR3 DNA reads TGTGCCAGCAGCCCCGGACAGGGGAGGGAAAAACTGTTTTTT.

This clonotype was seen a handful of times. V and J are TRBV9 and TRBJ2-5; D may be TRBD1 or TRBD2 (8 bases each). The length of the CDR3 is 16 residues. Germline CDR1 and CDR2: SGDLS and YYNGEE. Trimming stripped 3 bases from V and 4 bases from J, with 19 bases between. The CDR3 region is CASSARQGRGVETQYF. CDR3 coding DNA: TGTGCCAGCAGCGCCAGACAGGGGCGGGGGGTAGAGACCCAGTACTTC.

This clonotype was seen ten or more times. V is TRBV6-2 or TRBV6-3 and J is TRBJ2-5; 11 bases align to TRBD2. CDR1 is MNHEY and CDR2 is SVGEGT in the germline V gene. V trimming: 8 bases; J trimming: 4 bases; junction bases outside the gene matches: 9. This CDR3 is built from 15 residues. The CDR3, as DNA: TGTGCCAGCGTGGGAGGCGGACTAGCGGGAGAGACCCAGTACTTC. Translation gives CASVGGGLAGETQYF.

The genes are TRBV7-2 and TRBJ1-1; D remains ambiguous. Trimming left V 0 bases short and J 3 bases short, with 11 bases between. CDR3 size: 15 residues. Germline V lookup: CDR1 SGHTA, CDR2 FQGNSA. In nucleotides, the CDR3 is TGTGCCAGCAGCTTAGCTGGTAGCGGATACACTGAAGCTTTCTTT. Encoded protein: CASSLAGSGYTEAFF.

This clonotype appeared many times. J is TRBJ1-1 and V is TRBV5-1, with 9 bases lining up with TRBD1. This CDR3 has 17 amino acids. Trimming took 4 bases from V and 7 from J; bases not matched to a gene: 17. CDR1 is SGHRS and CDR2 is YFSETQ in the germline V gene. CDR3 protein: CASSPYPADRGIGEAFF. The DNA of the CDR3 is TGCGCCAGCAGCCCCTATCCAGCGGACAGGGGAATAGGTGAAGCTTTCTTT.

This clonotype was detected ten times or more. The V call is TRBV4-1, the J call TRBJ2-1, with D perhaps TRBD2 (6 bases). Germline CDR1 and CDR2: MGHRA and YSYEKL. This CDR3 comprises 15 residues. The V end was cut by 9 bases, the J end by 7 bases, with 22 bases between. For the CDR3, the DNA is TGCGCCAGTCCGACCGACTGGGAGGACCCTAATGAGCAGTTCTTC. Protein sequence: CASPTDWEDPNEQFF.

Notes on this clonotype: A read error may account for a junction end that differs from germline. V gene TRBV2 combines with J gene TRBJ2-1, with D hard to call. The CDR3 has 11 amino acids. In germline, CDR1 is SNHLY, CDR2 FYNNEI. In DNA, the CDR3 is TGTACCAGCAGTGAAGCCTATGAGCAGTTCTTC. It yields the protein CTSSEAYEQFF.

At least ten counts were recorded for this clonotype. The chain joins TRBV6-1 to TRBJ2-7; the D is unclear. This CDR3 comprises 13 residues. V lost 2 bases to trimming and J lost 4 bases, with 9 bases between them. Germline-derived CDR1 and CDR2 are MNHNS and SASEGT. CDR3 residues: CASSEMGSYEQYF. CDR3 bases: TGTGCCAGCAGTGAAATGGGCAGTTACGAGCAGTACTTC.

This chain joins TRBV7-8 and TRBJ1-5; possible D gene TRBD1, 6 bases. This CDR3 is 14 amino acids long. V lost 4 bases, J lost 4 bases, and 11 bases lay in between. Looked up from germline, CDR1 is SGHVS and CDR2 is FQNEAQ. This CDR3 reads CASSSGQLNQPQHF. For the CDR3, the DNA is TGTGCCAGCAGCTCAGGACAGCTAAATCAGCCCCAGCATTTT.